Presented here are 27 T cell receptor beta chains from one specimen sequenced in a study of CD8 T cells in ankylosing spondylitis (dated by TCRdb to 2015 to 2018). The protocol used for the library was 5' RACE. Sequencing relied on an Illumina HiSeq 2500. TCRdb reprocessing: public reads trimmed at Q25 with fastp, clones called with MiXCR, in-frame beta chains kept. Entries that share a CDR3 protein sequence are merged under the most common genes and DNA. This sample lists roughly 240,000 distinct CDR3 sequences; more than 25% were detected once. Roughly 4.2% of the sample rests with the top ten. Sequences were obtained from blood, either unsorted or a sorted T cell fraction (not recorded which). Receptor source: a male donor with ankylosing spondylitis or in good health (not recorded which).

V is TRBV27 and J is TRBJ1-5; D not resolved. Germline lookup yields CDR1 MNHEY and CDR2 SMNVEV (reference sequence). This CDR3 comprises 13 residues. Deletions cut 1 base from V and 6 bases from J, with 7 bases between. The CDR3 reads CASSLFGGQPQHF. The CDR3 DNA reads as TGTGCCAGCAGTTTATTTGGAGGTCAGCCCCAGCATTTT.

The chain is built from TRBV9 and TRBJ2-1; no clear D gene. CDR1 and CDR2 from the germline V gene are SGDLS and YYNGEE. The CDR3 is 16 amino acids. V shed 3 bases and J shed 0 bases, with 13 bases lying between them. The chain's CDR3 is CASSATGAFSYNEQFF. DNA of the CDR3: TGTGCCAGCAGCGCGACCGGCGCATTCTCCTACAATGAGCAGTTCTTC.

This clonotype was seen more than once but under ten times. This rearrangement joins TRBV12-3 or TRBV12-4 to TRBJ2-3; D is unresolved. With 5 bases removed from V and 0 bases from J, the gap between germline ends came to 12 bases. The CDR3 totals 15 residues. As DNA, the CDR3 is TGTGCCAGCAGTGTGGACGGTTTTAGCACAGATACGCAGTATTTT. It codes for CASSVDGFSTDTQYF.

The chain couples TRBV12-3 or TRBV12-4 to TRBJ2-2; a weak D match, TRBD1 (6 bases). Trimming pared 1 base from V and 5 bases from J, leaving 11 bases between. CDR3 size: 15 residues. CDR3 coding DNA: TGTGCCAGCAGTTTAGGGTCAGGGGTGACCGGGGAGCTGTTTTTT. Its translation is CASSLGSGVTGELFF.

CDR3 sequence: CASSLAVDSPLHF. CDR3 nucleotides: TGTGCCAGCAGTTTAGCGGTGGATTCACCCCTCCACTTT. The rearrangement links TRBV12-3 or TRBV12-4 to TRBJ1-6; no reliable D call. V lost 0 bases, J lost 8 bases, and 5 bases lay in between. The CDR3 extends over 13 amino acids.

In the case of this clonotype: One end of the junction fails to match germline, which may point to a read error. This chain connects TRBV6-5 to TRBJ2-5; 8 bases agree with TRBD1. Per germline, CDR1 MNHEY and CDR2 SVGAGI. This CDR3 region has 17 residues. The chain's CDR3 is CSSSYQSGTGDQETQYF. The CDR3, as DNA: TGTTCCAGCAGTTACCAATCCGGGACAGGAGACCAAGAGACCCAGTACTTC.

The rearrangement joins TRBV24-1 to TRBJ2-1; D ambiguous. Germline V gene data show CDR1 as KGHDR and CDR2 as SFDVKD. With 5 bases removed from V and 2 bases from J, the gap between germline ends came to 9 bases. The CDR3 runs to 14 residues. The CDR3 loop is CATSAYGPYNEQFF. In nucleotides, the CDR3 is TGTGCCACCAGTGCCTACGGCCCCTACAATGAGCAGTTCTTC.

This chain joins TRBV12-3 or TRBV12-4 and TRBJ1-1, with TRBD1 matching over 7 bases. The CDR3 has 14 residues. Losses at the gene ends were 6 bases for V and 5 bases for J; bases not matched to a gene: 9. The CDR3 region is CASREPGGGTEAFF. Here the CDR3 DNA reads TGTGCCAGCAGAGAACCAGGGGGAGGGACTGAAGCTTTCTTT.

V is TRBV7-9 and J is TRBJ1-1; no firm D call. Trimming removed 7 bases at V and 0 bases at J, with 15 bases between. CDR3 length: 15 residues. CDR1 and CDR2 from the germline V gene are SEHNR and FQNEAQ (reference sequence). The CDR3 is CASTGRVTMNTEAFF. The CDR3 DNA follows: TGTGCCAGCACCGGCCGGGTTACCATGAACACTGAAGCTTTCTTT. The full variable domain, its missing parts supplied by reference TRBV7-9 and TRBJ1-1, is DTGVSQNPRHKITKRGQNVTFRCDPISEHNRLYWYRQTLGQGPEFLTYFQNEAQLEKSRLLSDRFSAERPKGSFSTLEIQRTEQGDSAMYLCASTGRVTMNTEAFFGQGTRLTVV.

This chain's CDR3 is CSVDSGTRTDTQYF. Written as DNA, the CDR3 is TGCAGCGTTGACTCGGGGACCCGCACAGATACGCAGTATTTT. The genes are TRBV29-1 and TRBJ2-3; TRBD1 or TRBD2 may be the D gene (5 bases each). Trimming took 3 bases from V and 1 from J, leaving 11 bases between them. CDR3 length: 14 amino acids. Germline V gene lookup returns CDR1 SQVTM and CDR2 ANQGSEA.

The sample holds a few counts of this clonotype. CDR3 bases: TGTGCCACTCTCTCGCGGGGGGAATACAATGAGCAGTTCTTC. Its protein product is CATLSRGEYNEQFF. This chain links TRBV12-3 or TRBV12-4 with TRBJ2-1; 8 nucleotides match TRBD2. V trimming: 10 bases; J trimming: 4 bases; junction bases outside the gene matches: 9. The CDR3 sequence is 14 residues long.

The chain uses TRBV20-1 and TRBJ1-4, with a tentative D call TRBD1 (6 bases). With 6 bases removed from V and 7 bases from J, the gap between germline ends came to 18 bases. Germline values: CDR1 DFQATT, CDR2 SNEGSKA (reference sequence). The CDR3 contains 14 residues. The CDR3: CSAARGERTEKLFF. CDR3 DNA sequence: TGCAGTGCAGCGAGGGGGGAAAGGACTGAAAAACTGTTTTTT.

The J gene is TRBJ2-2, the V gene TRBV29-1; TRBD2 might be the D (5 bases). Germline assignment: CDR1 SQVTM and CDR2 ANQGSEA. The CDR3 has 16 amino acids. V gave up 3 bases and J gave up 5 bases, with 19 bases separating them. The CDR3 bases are TGCAGCGTTGAGGGAGCTTCCCCCCGTGGAACCGGGGAGCTGTTTTTT. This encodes CSVEGASPRGTGELFF.

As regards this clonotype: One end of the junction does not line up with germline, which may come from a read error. The CDR3 reads CASSLPPGGGLVF. The DNA of the CDR3 is TGTGCCAGCAGCCTACCTCCAGGCGGGGGGCTCGTATTC. J is TRBJ2-5 and V is TRBV7-8; TRBD2 aligns across 8 bases. Germline V gene lookup returns CDR1 SGHVS and CDR2 FQNEAQ. The CDR3 runs 13 residues.

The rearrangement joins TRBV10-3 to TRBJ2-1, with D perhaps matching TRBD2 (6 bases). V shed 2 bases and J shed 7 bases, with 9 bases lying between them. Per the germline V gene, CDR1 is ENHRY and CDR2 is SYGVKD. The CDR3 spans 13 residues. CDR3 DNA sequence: TGTGCCATCAGTGAGGCAGGGAGGAATGAGCAGTTCTTC. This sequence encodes CAISEAGRNEQFF.

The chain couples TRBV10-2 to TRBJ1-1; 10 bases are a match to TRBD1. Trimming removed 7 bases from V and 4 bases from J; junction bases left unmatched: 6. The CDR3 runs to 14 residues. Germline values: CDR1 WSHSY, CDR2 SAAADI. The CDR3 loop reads CASMTGGYGTEAFF. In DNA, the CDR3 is TGCGCCAGCATGACAGGGGGCTATGGCACTGAAGCTTTCTTT.

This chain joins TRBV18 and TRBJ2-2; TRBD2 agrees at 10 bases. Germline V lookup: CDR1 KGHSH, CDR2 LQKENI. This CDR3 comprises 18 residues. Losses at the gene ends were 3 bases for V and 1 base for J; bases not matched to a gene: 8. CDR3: CASSPVPSGGLNTGELFF. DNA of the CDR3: TGTGCCAGCTCACCTGTTCCTAGCGGGGGCCTGAACACCGGGGAGCTGTTTTTT.

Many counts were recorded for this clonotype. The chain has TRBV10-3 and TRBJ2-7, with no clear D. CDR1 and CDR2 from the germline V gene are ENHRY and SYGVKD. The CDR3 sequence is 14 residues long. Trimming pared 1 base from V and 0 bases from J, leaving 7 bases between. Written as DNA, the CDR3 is TGTGCCATCAGTGAGTTAGCCTACTCCTACGAGCAGTACTTC. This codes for CAISELAYSYEQYF.

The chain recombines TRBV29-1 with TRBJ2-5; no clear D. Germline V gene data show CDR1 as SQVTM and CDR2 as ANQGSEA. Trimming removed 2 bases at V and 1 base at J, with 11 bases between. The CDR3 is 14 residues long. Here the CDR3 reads CSVETWGTQETQYF. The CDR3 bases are TGCAGCGTTGAAACTTGGGGAACCCAAGAGACCCAGTACTTC.

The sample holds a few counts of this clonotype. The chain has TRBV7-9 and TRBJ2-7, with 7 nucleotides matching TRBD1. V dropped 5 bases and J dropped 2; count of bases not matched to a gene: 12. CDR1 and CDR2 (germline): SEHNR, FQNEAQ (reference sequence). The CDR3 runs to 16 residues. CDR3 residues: CASSPSDRVGTYEQYF. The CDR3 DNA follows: TGTGCCAGCAGCCCCAGTGACAGGGTTGGAACCTACGAGCAGTACTTC.

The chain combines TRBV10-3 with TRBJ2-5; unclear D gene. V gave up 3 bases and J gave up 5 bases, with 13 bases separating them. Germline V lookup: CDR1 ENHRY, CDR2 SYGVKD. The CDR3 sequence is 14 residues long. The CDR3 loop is CAISEGLFGETQYF. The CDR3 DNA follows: TGTGCCATCAGTGAAGGGCTTTTTGGGGAGACCCAGTACTTC.

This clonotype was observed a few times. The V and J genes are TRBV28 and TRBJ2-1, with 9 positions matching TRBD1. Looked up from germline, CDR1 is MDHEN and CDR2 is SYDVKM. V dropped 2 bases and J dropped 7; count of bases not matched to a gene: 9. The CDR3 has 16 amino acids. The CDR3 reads CASSLTGTGNRNEQFF. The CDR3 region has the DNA TGTGCCAGCAGTTTAACAGGGACAGGGAATAGGAATGAGCAGTTCTTC.

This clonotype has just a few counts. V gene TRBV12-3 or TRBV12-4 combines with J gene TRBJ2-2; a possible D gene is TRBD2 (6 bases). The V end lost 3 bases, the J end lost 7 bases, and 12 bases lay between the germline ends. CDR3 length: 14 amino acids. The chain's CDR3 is CASSLAGRDGELFF. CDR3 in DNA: TGTGCCAGCAGTTTGGCGGGGCGCGACGGGGAGCTGTTTTTT.

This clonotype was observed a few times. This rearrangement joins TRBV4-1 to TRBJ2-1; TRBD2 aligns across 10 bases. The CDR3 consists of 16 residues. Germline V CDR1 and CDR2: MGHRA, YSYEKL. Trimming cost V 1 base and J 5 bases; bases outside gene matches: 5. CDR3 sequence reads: CASSQVVGTSDNEQFF. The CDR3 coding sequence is TGCGCCAGCAGCCAAGTAGTGGGGACTAGCGACAATGAGCAGTTCTTC.

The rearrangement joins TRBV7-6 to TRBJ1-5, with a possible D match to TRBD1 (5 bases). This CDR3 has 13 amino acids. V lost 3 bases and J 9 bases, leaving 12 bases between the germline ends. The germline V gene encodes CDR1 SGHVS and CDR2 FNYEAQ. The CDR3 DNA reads TGTGCCAGCAGCTTGGGAGGGGATCTGCCCCAGCATTTT. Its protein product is CASSLGGDLPQHF. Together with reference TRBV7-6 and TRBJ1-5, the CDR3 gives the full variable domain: GAGVSQSPRYKVTKRGQDVALRCDPISGHVSLYWYRQALGQGPEFLTYFNYEAQQDKSGLPNDRFSAERPEGSISTLTIQRTEQRDSAMYRCASSLGGDLPQHFGDGTRLSIL.

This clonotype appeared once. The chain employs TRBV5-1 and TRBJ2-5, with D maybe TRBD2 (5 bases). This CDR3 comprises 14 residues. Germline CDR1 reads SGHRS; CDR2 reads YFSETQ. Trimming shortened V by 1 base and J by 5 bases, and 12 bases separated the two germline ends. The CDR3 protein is CASSLRRGRETQYF. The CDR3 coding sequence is TGCGCCAGCAGCTTGCGCCGGGGTCGGGAGACCCAGTACTTC.

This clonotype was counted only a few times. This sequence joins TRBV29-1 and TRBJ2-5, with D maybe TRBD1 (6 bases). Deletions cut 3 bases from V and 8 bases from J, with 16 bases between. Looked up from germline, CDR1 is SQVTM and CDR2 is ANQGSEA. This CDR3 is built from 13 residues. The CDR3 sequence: CSVEGDRSETQYF. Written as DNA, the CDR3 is TGCAGCGTTGAGGGAGACAGGTCGGAAACCCAGTACTTC. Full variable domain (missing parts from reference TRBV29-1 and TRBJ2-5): SAVISQKPSRDICQRGTSLTIQCQVDSQVTMMFWYRQQPGQSLTLIATANQGSEATYESGFVIDKFPISRPNLTFSTLTVSNMSPEDSSIYLCSVEGDRSETQYFGPGTRLLVL.